This record looks at one T cell receptor beta chain sequence and its context. The data originate from a study of STAT5B mutations in CD4+ large granular lymphocyte leukemia. There are 11 residues in the CDR3. Germline CDR1 is GTSNPN and CDR2 is SVGIG (reference sequence). With V trimmed by 8 bases and J by 1 base, 1 base remained unmatched. Profiled with immunoSEQ multiplex PCR; TCRdb holds only in-frame clones, not every one. This table holds around 35,000 clones, roughly 80% found once. The chain couples TRBV30 to TRBJ1-2, with 7 positions matching TRBD1. Material: CD4+ T cells from blood buffy coats. This TCR came from a human donor in good health. The CDR3 loop reads CAGQVNYGYTF. The DNA for the CDR3 is TGTGCCGGACAGGTTAACTATGGCTACACCTTC.